The 15 T cell receptor beta chains presented below share a single source sample, sequenced in a study of blood T cell repertoires in COVID-19. The data were produced by immunoSEQ multiplex PCR, yet TCRdb's version contains in-frame clones alone and is incomplete. The sample has around 310,000 clones; around nine tenths are singletons. What was sequenced was peripheral blood. The receptors originated from a woman in her twenties or thirties with COVID-19, enrolled during active disease.

The DNA of the CDR3 is TGTGCCAGCAGTGAAGGGACAGGGGGGGATGAGCAGTACTTC. This translates into CASSEGTGGDEQYF. The rearrangement joins TRBV2 to TRBJ2-7, with 10 bases lining up with TRBD1. The CDR3 has 14 amino acids. After removal of 1 base from V and 7 bases from J, the junction contained 4 bases not matched to a gene. CDR1 and CDR2 (germline): SNHLY, FYNNEI.

This chain uses TRBV19 with TRBJ1-1; D uncertain. Trimming took off 1 base at V and 0 bases at J, with 9 bases between the two ends. Germline V CDR1 and CDR2: LNHDA, SQIVND (reference sequence). The CDR3 contains 15 residues. The CDR3 nucleotides are TGTGCCAGTAGTATAGTTCGTTCGGTGAACACTGAAGCTTTCTTT. It is translated as CASSIVRSVNTEAFF.

The CDR3 DNA reads TGTGCCAGCAGCTTCTCCGGGGGAGGGGTCACAGATACGCAGTATTTT. The encoded protein is CASSFSGGGVTDTQYF. The chain combines TRBV7-9 with TRBJ2-3, with 7 bases identical to TRBD2. Losses at the gene ends were 3 bases for V and 2 bases for J; bases not matched to a gene: 8. CDR1 and CDR2 (germline): SEHNR, FQNEAQ (reference sequence). CDR3 size: 16 residues.

The rearrangement uses TRBV10-3 and TRBJ2-1; TRBD2 aligns across 14 bases. The CDR3 runs to 14 residues. CDR1 ENHRY and CDR2 SYGVKD come from the germline V gene. V lost 10 bases and J lost 9; bases outside the gene matches: 8. The CDR3 DNA follows: TGTGCCAGTCGACTAGCGGGAGGGCCAGGTGAGCAGTTCTTC. Its translation: CASRLAGGPGEQFF.

This clone was detected once. The chain has TRBV11-2 and TRBJ2-3, with 16 positions matching TRBD2. The V segment lost 0 bases and the J segment 3 bases; nucleotides outside the gene matches: 6. Germline assignment: CDR1 SGHAT and CDR2 FQNNGV. The CDR3 runs to 19 residues. The CDR3 DNA follows: TGTGCCAGCAGCTTAGAGGGACTAGCGGGAGGGCCGAGGACAGATACGCAGTATTTT. Residues: CASSLEGLAGGPRTDTQYF.

CDR3 coding DNA: TGCGCCAGCAGTGAGTCCGACAGGGTTGGCTACACCTTC. It encodes CASSESDRVGYTF. V and J are TRBV10-2 and TRBJ1-2, with TRBD1 identical over 7 bases. The CDR3 contains 13 residues. The J segment lost 7 bases and the V segment lost 0 bases, leaving 2 bases of the junction unmatched. Germline V CDR1 and CDR2: WSHSY, SAAADI.

The J gene is TRBJ1-3, the V gene TRBV4-1; 9 bases match TRBD1. Trimming cost V 1 base and J 5 bases; bases outside gene matches: 3. The CDR3 loop spans 15 amino acids. Germline values: CDR1 MGHRA, CDR2 YSYEKL. In DNA form, the CDR3 reads TGCGCCAGCAGCCAAGGGGACAGGGCGAGAAACACCATATATTTT. Protein product: CASSQGDRARNTIYF.

This chain joins TRBV15 and TRBJ2-4; 11 bases fit TRBD2. The CDR3 loop spans 15 amino acids. Trimming at V came to 1 base and at J to 6 bases, leaving 2 bases not matched to a gene. Looked up from germline, CDR1 is LNHNV and CDR2 is YYDKDF (reference sequence). CDR3 region: CATSRGGTSGNIQYF. DNA of the CDR3: TGTGCCACCAGCAGAGGGGGGACTAGCGGAAACATTCAGTACTTC.

The chain's CDR3 is CASSDTGQGNEQFF. The CDR3 nucleotides are TGCGCCAGCAGTGACACCGGACAGGGGAATGAGCAGTTCTTC. The chain recombines TRBV10-2 with TRBJ2-1; 9 positions match TRBD1. V shed 3 bases and J 7 bases; nucleotides not matched to a gene: 4. The germline CDR1 and CDR2 sequences are WSHSY and SAAADI. This CDR3 is built from 14 residues.

With respect to this clone: Other nucleotide sequences in the sample specify the same CDR3. This chain uses TRBV2 with TRBJ1-1; TRBD1 is a possible D gene (5 bases). The germline V gene encodes CDR1 SNHLY and CDR2 FYNNEI. Between the trimmed V and J ends, which lost 6 bases and 4 bases, there was a span of 12 bases. The CDR3 extends over 13 amino acids. The chain's CDR3 is CASRGGRGTEAFF. The CDR3 coding sequence is TGTGCCAGCAGGGGAGGAAGGGGCACTGAAGCTTTCTTT. The full variable domain, rest sourced from reference TRBV2 and TRBJ1-1, is EPEVTQTPSHQVTQMGQEVILRCVPISNHLYFYWYRQILGQKVEFLVSFYNNEISEKSEIFDDQFSVERPDGSNFTLKIRSTKLEDSAMYFCASRGGRGTEAFFGQGTRLTVV.

The chain carries TRBV19 and TRBJ2-3, with 7 nucleotides matching TRBD2. In germline, CDR1 is LNHDA, CDR2 SQIVND (reference sequence). The CDR3 totals 14 residues. J lost 6 bases, V lost 10 bases, and 13 bases had no gene match. In nucleotides, the CDR3 is TGTGCCATTGGGGGGGGTGGATTAGTGGATACGCAGTATTTT. It translates to CAIGGGGLVDTQYF.

This clone appeared a single time. The V call is TRBV6-5, the J call TRBJ1-1; D is unclear. Looked up from germline, CDR1 is MNHEY and CDR2 is SVGAGI. The CDR3 is 12 amino acids. V lost 5 bases, J lost 5 bases, and 9 bases lay in between. CDR3 loop: CASSRTGTEAFF. CDR3 DNA sequence: TGTGCCAGCAGTCGGACGGGGACTGAAGCTTTCTTT.

The chain employs TRBV7-9 and TRBJ1-1; D uncertain. The germline V gene encodes CDR1 SEHNR and CDR2 FQNEAQ (reference sequence). The CDR3 loop spans 16 amino acids. V was clipped by 2 bases and J by 7 bases, with 20 bases between them. As DNA, the CDR3 is TGTGCCAGCAGCTTAAACCCGGGGAATGGGTTCGGTGAAGCTTTCTTT. It yields the protein CASSLNPGNGFGEAFF.

The J gene is TRBJ1-6, the V gene TRBV2; possibly TRBD1 for D (5 bases). The V end was cut by 7 bases, the J end by 8 bases, with 12 bases between. From germline, CDR1 is SNHLY and CDR2 FYNNEI. The CDR3 totals 13 residues. CDR3 coding DNA: TGTGCCAGCATGTGGCAGGGTGATTCACCCCTCCACTTT. Protein sequence: CASMWQGDSPLHF.

CDR3 amino acids: CASSPELNTEAFF. As DNA, the CDR3 is TGTGCCAGCTCACCAGAACTTAACACTGAAGCTTTCTTT. The rearrangement links TRBV18 to TRBJ1-1; no clear D gene. V lost 2 bases to trimming and J lost 2 bases, with 6 bases between them. Germline lookup yields CDR1 KGHSH and CDR2 LQKENI. The CDR3 spans 13 residues.